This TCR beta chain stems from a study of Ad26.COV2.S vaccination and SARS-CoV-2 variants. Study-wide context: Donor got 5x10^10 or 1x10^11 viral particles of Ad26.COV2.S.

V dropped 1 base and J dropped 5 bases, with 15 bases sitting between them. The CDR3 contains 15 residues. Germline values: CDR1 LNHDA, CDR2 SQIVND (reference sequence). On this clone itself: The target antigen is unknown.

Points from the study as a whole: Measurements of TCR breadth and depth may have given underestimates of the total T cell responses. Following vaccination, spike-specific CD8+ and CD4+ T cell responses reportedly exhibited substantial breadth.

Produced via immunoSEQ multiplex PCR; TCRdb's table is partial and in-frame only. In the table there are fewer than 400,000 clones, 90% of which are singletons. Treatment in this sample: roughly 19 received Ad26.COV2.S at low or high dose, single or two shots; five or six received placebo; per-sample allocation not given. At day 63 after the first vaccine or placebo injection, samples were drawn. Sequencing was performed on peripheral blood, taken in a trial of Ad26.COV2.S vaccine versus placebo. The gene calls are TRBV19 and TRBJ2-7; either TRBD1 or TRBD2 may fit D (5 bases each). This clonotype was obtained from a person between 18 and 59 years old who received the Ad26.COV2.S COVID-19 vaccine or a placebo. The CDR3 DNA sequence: TGTGCCAGTAGTATAGGAGAGGGGAGACGGGACGAGCAGTACTTC. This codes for CASSIGEGRRDEQYF.